A selection of T cell receptor beta chains follows, all from one sample in a study of CD8+ T cells in alopecia areata. Sequencing used immunoSEQ multiplex PCR; TCRdb keeps in-frame clones, though not all of them. The repertoire holds 160,000 or so clones, 40% to 65% seen once, with approximately 19% in the top ten. The sequencing used CD8+ T cells sorted from blood, collected at week 0. The receptors shown here come from a human donor with alopecia areata. Both conserved end residues are part of each CDR3. Fields, in order: CDR3 DNA, CDR3 protein, D gene, CDR3 length, J gene, clone size, V gene. D genes are given only for firm matches. Expanded clones get a size class; other rows say once, few or many, or leave the size out.

TGTGCCAGCAGCCAAGGGACAGGCTACGAGCAGTACTTC CASSQGTGYEQYF TRBD1 13 TRBJ2-7 NA TRBV5-6
TGTGCCAGCAGCCTAGGACAGATACGGGAAAACACCATATATTTT CASSLGQIRENTIYF NA 15 TRBJ1-3 few TRBV7-2
TGTGCCAGCAGCCATTACGGAGCCTACGAGCAGTACTTC CASSHYGAYEQYF NA 13 TRBJ2-7 few TRBV16
TGTGCCAGCAGCCTAGGCTCGCGCGCCATAGAGACCCAGTACTTC CASSLGSRAIETQYF NA 15 TRBJ2-5 NA TRBV13
TGTGCCATCAGTGAAGTTGTCGATTACGAGCAGTACTTC CAISEVVDYEQYF NA 13 TRBJ2-7 NA TRBV10-3
TGTGCCAGCAGTTTGGGACAGAACTCCTACGAGCAGTACTTC CASSLGQNSYEQYF TRBD1 14 TRBJ2-7 NA TRBV6-5
TGTGCCAGCAGTCCGGGGCCCGCTAACTATGGCTACACCTTC CASSPGPANYGYTF NA 14 TRBJ1-2 NA TRBV27
TGCGCCAGCAGCCCAAGGGACAACCTAAACACTGAAGCTTTCTTT CASSPRDNLNTEAFF NA 15 TRBJ1-1 few TRBV4-3
TGCGCCAGCAGCTTGTGGACAGGAACAAACAATGAGCAGTTCTTC CASSLWTGTNNEQFF TRBD1 15 TRBJ2-1 NA TRBV5-1
TGTGCCAGTAGTGCCCCGTGGACAGCCCACTATGGCTACACCTTC CASSAPWTAHYGYTF NA 15 TRBJ1-2 few TRBV19
TGCGCCAGCAGCGACGTACGGACAGGGGACTTTGGCTACACCTTC CASSDVRTGDFGYTF TRBD1 15 TRBJ1-2 NA TRBV4-1
TGTGCCAGCAGTGAATCAGGGCCATACTACGAGCAGTACTTC CASSESGPYYEQYF NA 14 TRBJ2-7 NA TRBV25-1
TGTGCTAGTGGCCCCGGGTTGGGCGCTTACGAGCAGTACTTC CASGPGLGAYEQYF NA 14 TRBJ2-7 NA TRBV12-5
TGTGCCAGCAGCTTTGGGACAGGGGGTCAAGAGACCCAGTACTTC CASSFGTGGQETQYF TRBD1 15 TRBJ2-5 few TRBV7-6
TGTGCCACCAGCTCTGAGGGAGGCCATTATGGCTACACCTTC CATSSEGGHYGYTF NA 14 TRBJ1-2 NA TRBV15
TGTGCCAGCAGCTTAGGAGGGTCCTCACCCCTCCACTTT CASSLGGSSPLHF NA 13 TRBJ1-6 NA TRBV7-2